This T cell receptor (beta chain) emerged from a study of cytotoxic CD8 clonotypes in ibrutinib-treated CLL. Study as a whole: The study recorded mean values of around 250,000 productive templates and approximately 90,000 productive rearrangements per sample.

Target depth was 1 in 200,000 to 1 in 1 million T cells, about 10x per clonotype. Sequenced by immunoSEQ multiplex PCR; TCRdb stores in-frame clones only, minus some. This table has tens of thousands of clones, 49% appearing once. Trimming took off 2 bases at V and 2 bases at J, with 3 bases between the two ends. This CDR3 has 12 amino acids. Germline V gene data show CDR1 as MNHNS and CDR2 as SASEGT. This clone has more than one count but fewer than ten. The TCR was taken from a human donor with chronic lymphocytic leukemia. The sequencing used PBMCs, collected before ibrutinib treatment. This sequence joins TRBV6-1 and TRBJ1-2; no reliable D call. The CDR3 reads CASSELNYGYTF. The CDR3 DNA follows: TGTGCCAGCAGTGAATTAAACTATGGCTACACCTTC.